This T cell receptor beta chain came from a study of blood T cell repertoires in COVID-19. As for the study in general: Donors in the United States, Italy and Spain gave samples during acute or convalescent COVID-19. The cDNA or gDNA used as material had been derived from T cells, B-cell-depleted T cells, or PBMCs.

Original processing notes: Counts of nucleated cells, estimated from reference gene primer amplification, were obtained. Assay used: immunoSEQ multiplex PCR; TCRdb lists only in-frame clones, some missing. V and J calls plus clone size are reproduced from that table; the DNA served to infer D and trimming. The repertoire consists of more than 250,000 clones, with 70% to 90% occurring once and the leading ten covering roughly 1.2%. This clone was detected once. The germline CDR1 and CDR2 sequences are SGHDN and FVKESK. After removal of 3 bases from V and 2 bases from J, the junction contained 9 bases not matched to a gene. The CDR3 totals 16 residues. The study recruited people aged about 18 to 95 years across approximately 24 US areas.

This TCR came from a woman aged 40 to 50 with acute COVID-19. The rearrangement joins TRBV14 to TRBJ1-2; 7 bases agree with TRBD1. Sequencing was carried out using PBMCs or T cells enriched from blood (not recorded which). CDR3 residues: CASSHLTGPFNYGYTF. In nucleotides, the CDR3 is TGTGCCAGCAGCCACCTGACAGGGCCGTTCAACTATGGCTACACCTTC.